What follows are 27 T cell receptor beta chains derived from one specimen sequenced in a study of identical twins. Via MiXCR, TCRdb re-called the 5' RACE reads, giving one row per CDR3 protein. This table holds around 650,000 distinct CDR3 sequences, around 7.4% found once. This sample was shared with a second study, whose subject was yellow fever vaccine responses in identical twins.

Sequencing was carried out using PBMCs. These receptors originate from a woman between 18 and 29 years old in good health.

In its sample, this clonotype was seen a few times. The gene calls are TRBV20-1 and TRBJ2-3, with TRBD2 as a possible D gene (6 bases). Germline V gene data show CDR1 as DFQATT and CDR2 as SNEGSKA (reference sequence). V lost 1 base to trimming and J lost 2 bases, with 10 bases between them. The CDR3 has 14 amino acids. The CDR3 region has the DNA TGCAGTGCTAGAGCTAGCGATAACACAGATACGCAGTATTTT. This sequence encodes CSARASDNTDTQYF.

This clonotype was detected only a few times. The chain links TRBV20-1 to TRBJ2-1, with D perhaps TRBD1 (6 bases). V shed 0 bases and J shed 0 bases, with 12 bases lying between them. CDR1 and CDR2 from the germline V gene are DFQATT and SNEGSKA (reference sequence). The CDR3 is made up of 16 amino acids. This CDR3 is CSARDLTGSSYNEQFF. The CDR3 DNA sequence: TGCAGTGCTAGAGATTTAACAGGGAGCTCCTACAATGAGCAGTTCTTC.

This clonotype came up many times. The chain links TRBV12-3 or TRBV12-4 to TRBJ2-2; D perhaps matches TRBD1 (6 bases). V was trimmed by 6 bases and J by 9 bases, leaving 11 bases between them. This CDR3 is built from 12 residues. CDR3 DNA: TGTGCCAGCAGCCCAGGGGTGAGGGAGCTGTTTTTT. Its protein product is CASSPGVRELFF.

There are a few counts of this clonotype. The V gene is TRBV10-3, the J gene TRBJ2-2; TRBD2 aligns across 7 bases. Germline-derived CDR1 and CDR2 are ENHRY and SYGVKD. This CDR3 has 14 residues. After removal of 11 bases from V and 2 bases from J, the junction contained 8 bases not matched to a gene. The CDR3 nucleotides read TGTGCCTCCCTGACTAGCACCAACACCGGGGAGCTGTTTTTT. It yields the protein CASLTSTNTGELFF.

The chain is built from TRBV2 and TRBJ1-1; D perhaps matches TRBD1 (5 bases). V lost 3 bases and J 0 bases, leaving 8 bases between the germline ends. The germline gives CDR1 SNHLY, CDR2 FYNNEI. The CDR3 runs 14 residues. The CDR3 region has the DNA TGTGCCAGCAGTGATGAGGGGATGAACACTGAAGCTTTCTTT. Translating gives CASSDEGMNTEAFF.

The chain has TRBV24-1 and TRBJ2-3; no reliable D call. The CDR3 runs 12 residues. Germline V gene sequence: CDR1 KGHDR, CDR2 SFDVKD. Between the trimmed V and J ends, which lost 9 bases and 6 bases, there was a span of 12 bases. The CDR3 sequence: CATRDGWDTQYF. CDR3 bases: TGTGCCACCCGAGACGGGTGGGATACGCAGTATTTT.

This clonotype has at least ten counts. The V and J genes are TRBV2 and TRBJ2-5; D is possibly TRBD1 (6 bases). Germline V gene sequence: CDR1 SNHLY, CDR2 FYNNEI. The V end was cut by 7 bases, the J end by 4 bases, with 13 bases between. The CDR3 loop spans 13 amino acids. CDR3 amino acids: CASKHGGLETQYF. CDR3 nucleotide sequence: TGTGCCAGCAAGCATGGGGGCTTAGAGACCCAGTACTTC. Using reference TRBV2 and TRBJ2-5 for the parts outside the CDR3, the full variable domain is EPEVTQTPSHQVTQMGQEVILRCVPISNHLYFYWYRQILGQKVEFLVSFYNNEISEKSEIFDDQFSVERPDGSNFTLKIRSTKLEDSAMYFCASKHGGLETQYFGPGTRLLVL.

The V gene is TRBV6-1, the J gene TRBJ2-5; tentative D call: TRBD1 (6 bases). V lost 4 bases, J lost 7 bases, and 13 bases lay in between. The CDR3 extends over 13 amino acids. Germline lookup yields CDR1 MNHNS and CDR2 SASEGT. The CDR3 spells CASSGTDEMTQYF. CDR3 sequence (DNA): TGTGCCAGCAGTGGGACAGACGAGATGACCCAGTACTTC.

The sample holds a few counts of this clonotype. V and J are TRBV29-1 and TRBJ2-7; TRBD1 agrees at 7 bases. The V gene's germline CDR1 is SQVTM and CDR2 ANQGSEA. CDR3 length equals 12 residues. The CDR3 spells CSRGDRSYEQYF. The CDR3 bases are TGCAGTCGAGGGGACAGATCCTACGAGCAGTACTTC.

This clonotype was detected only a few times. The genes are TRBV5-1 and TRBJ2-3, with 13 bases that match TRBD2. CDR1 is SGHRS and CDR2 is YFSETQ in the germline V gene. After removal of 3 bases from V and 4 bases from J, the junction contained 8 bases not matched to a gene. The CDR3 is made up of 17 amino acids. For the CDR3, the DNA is TGCGCCAGCAGCTGGACTAGCGGGAGTAGGGGCGCAGATACGCAGTATTTT. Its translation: CASSWTSGSRGADTQYF.

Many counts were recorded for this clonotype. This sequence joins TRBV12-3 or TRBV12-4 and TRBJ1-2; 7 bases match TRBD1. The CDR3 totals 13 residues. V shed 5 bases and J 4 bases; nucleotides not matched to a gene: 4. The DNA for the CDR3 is TGTGCCAGCAGTGGACAGGAGATCTATGGCTACACCTTC. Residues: CASSGQEIYGYTF.

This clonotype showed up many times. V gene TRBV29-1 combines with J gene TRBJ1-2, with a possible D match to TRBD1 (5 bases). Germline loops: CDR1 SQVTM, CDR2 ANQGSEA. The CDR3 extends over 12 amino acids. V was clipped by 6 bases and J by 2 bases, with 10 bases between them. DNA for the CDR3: TGCAGCGTGACCGGGACCAACTATGGCTACACCTTC. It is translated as CSVTGTNYGYTF.

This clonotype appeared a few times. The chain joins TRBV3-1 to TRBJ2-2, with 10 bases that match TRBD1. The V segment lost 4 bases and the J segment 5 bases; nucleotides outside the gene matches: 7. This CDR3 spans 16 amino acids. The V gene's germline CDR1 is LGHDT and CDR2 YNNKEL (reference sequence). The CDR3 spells CASSLVGTGATGELFF. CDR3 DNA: TGTGCCAGCAGCCTGGTCGGGACAGGGGCAACCGGGGAGCTGTTTTTT.

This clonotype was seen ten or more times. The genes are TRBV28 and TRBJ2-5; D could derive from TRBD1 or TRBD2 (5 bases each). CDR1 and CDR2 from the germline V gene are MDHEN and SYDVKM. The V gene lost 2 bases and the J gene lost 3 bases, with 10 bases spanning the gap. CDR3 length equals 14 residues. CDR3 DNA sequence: TGTGCCAGCAGTTTACCCCAGGGAGAAGAGACCCAGTACTTC. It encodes CASSLPQGEETQYF.

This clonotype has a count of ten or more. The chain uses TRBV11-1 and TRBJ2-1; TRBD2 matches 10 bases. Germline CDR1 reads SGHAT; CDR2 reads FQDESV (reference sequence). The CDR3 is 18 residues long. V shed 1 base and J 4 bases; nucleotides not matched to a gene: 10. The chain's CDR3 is CASSLGSLAGVSYNEQFF. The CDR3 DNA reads TGTGCCAGCAGCTTAGGGTCCCTAGCGGGAGTCTCGTACAATGAGCAGTTCTTC.

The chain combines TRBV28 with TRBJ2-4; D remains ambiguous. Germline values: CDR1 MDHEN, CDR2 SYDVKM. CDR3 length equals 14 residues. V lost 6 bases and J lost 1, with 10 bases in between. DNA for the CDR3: TGTGCCAGCAGCCGACCCGGGGCCAAAAACATTCAGTACTTC. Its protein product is CASSRPGAKNIQYF.

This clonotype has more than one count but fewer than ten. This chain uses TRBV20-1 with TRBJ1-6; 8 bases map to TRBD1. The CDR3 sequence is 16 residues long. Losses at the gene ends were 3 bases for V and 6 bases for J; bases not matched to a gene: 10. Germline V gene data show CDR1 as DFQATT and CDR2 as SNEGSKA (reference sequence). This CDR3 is CSASLFQGALNSPLHF. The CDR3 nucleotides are TGCAGTGCTAGCCTCTTTCAGGGGGCGCTTAATTCACCCCTCCACTTT.

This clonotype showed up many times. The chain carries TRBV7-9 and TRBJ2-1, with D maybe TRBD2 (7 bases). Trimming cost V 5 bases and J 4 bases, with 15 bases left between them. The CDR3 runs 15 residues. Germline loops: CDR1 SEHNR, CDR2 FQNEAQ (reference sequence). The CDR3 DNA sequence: TGTGCCAGCAGCCGGGGGGCCCTCTCTTACAATGAGCAGTTCTTC. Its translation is CASSRGALSYNEQFF.

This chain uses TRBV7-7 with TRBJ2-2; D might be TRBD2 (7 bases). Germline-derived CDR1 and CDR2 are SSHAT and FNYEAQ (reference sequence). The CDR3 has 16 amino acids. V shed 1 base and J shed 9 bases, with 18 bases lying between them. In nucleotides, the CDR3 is TGTGCCAGCAGCTTAGGGGACGGGGGGCACCACCGGGAGCTGTTTTTT. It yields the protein CASSLGDGGHHRELFF.

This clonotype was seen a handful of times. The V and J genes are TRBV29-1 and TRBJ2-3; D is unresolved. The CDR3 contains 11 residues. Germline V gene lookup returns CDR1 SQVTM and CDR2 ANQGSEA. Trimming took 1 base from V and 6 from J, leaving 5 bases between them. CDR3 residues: CSVEAWDTQYF. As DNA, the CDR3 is TGCAGCGTTGAAGCTTGGGATACGCAGTATTTT.

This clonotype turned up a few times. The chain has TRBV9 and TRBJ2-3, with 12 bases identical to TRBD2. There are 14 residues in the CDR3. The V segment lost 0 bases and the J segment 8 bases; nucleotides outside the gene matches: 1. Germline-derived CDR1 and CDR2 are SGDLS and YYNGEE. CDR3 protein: CASSVGTSGITQYF. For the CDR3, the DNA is TGTGCCAGCAGCGTAGGGACTAGCGGGATTACGCAGTATTTT.

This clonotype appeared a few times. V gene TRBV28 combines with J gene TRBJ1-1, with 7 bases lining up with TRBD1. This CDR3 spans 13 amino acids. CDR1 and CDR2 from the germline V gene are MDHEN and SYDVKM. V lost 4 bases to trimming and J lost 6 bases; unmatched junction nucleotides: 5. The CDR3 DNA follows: TGTGCCAGCAGTTCCGACAGGGTCGCTGAAGCTTTCTTT. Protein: CASSSDRVAEAFF.

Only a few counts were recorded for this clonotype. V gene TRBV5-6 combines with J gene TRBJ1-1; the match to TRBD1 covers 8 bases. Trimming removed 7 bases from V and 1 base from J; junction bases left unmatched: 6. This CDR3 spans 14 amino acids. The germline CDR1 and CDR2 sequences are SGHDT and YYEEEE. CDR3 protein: CASFYRGANTEAFF. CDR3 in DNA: TGTGCCAGCTTCTACAGGGGGGCGAACACTGAAGCTTTCTTT.

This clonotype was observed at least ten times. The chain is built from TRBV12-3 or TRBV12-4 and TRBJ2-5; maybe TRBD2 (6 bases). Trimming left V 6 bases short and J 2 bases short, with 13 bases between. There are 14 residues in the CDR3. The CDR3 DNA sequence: TGTGCCAGCAGACCCTCGGGGGAACAAGAGACCCAGTACTTC. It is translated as CASRPSGEQETQYF.

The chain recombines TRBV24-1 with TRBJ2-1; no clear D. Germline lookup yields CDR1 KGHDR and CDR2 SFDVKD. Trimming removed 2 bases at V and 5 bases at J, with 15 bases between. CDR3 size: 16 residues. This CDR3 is CATSDSLSSVDNEQFF. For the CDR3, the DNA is TGTGCCACCAGTGATTCTCTTAGCTCGGTGGACAATGAGCAGTTCTTC.

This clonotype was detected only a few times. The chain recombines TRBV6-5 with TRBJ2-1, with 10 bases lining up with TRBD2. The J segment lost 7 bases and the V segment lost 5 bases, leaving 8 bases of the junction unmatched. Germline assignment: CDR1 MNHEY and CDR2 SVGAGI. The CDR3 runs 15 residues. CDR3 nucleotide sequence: TGTGCCAGCAGTCTACTAGCGGGGATGAAAAATGAGCAGTTCTTC. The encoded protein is CASSLLAGMKNEQFF.

CDR3 nucleotide sequence: TGCGCCAGCAGCTTGGCAAGGGGGACATCCAAAGAGACCCAGTACTTC. Translated: CASSLARGTSKETQYF. This chain uses TRBV5-1 with TRBJ2-5, with a weak D call TRBD1 (6 bases). CDR3 length: 16 residues. The germline V gene has CDR1 SGHRS and CDR2 YFSETQ. The ends were cut back, 0 bases at V and 3 bases at J, with 15 bases in the middle.